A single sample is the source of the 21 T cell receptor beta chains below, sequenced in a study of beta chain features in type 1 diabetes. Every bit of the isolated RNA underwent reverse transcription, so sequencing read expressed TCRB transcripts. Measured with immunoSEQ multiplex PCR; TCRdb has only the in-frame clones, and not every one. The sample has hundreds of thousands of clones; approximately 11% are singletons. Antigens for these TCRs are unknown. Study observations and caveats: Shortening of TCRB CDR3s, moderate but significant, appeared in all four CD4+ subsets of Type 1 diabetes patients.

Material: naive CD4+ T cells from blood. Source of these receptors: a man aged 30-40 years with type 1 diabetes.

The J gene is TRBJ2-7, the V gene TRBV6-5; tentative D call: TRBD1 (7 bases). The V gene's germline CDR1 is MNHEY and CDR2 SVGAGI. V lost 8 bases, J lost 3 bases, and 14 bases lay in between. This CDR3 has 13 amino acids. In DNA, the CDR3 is TGTGCCAGCGGGGCAGGGGGGCACTACGAGCAGTACTTC. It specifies CASGAGGHYEQYF.

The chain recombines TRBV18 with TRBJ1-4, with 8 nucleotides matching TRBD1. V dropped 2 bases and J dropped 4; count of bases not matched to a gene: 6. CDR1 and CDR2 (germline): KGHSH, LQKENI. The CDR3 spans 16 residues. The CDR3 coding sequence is TGTGCCAGCTCACCATGGACAGGGCGGATTAATGAAAAACTGTTTTTT. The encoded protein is CASSPWTGRINEKLFF.

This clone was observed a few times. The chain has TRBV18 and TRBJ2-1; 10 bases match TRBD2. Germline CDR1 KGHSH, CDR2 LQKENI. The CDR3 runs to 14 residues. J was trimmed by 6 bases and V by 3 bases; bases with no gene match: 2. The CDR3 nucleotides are TGTGCCAGCTCACCTACTAGCGGGGCCAATGAGCAGTTCTTC. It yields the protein CASSPTSGANEQFF. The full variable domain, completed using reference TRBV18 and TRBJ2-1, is NAGVMQNPRHLVRRRGQEARLRCSPMKGHSHVYWYRQLPEEGLKFMVYLQKENIIDESGMPKERFSAEFPKEGPSILRIQQVVRGDSAAYFCASSPTSGANEQFFGPGTRLTVL.

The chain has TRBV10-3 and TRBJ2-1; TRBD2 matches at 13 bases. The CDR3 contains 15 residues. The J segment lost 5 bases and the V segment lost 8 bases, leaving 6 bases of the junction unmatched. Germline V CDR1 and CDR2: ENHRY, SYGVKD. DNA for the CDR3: TGTGCCATCGGGATGGGACTAGCGGGGAACAATGAGCAGTTCTTC. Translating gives CAIGMGLAGNNEQFF.

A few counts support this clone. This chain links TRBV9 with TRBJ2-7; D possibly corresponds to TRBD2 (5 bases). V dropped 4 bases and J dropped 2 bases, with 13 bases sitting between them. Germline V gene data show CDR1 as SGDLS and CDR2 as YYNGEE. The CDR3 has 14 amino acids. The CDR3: CASSPRSGTYEQYF. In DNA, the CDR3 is TGTGCCAGCAGCCCCCGGTCGGGAACCTACGAGCAGTACTTC.

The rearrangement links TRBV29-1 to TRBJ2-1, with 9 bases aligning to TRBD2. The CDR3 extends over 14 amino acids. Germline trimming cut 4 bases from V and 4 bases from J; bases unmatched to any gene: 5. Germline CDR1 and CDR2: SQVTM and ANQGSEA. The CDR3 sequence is CSVAWLAGYNEQFF. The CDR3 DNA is TGCAGCGTTGCGTGGCTAGCGGGGTACAATGAGCAGTTCTTC.

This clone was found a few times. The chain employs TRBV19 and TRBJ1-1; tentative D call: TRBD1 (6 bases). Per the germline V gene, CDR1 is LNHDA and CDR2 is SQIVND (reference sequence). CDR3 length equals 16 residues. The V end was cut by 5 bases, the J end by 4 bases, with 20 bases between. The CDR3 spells CASSRAQGGGVTEAFF. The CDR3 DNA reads TGTGCCAGTAGTCGGGCGCAGGGAGGGGGTGTCACTGAAGCTTTCTTT.

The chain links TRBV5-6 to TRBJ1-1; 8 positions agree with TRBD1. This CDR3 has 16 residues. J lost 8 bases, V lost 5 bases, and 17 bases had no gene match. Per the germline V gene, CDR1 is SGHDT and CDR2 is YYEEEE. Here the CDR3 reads CASSFYDRGGGGEAFF. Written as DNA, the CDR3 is TGTGCCAGCAGTTTTTACGACAGGGGCGGCGGCGGAGAAGCTTTCTTT. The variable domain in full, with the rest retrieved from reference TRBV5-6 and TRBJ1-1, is DAGVTQSPTHLIKTRGQQVTLRCSPKSGHDTVSWYQQALGQGPQFIFQYYEEEERQRGNFPDRFSGHQFPNYSSELNVNALLLGDSALYLCASSFYDRGGGGEAFFGQGTRLTVV.

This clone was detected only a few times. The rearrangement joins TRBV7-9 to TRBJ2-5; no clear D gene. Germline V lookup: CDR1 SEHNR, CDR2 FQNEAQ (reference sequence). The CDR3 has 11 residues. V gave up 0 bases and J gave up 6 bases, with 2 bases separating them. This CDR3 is CASSLAKTQYF. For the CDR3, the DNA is TGTGCCAGCAGCTTAGCCAAGACCCAGTACTTC.

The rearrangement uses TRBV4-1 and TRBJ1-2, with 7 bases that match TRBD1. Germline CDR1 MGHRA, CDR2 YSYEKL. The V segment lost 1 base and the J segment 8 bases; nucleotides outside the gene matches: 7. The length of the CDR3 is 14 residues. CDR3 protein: CASSQGTGAGGYTF. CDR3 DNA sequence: TGCGCCAGCAGCCAAGGGACAGGCGCAGGAGGCTACACCTTC.

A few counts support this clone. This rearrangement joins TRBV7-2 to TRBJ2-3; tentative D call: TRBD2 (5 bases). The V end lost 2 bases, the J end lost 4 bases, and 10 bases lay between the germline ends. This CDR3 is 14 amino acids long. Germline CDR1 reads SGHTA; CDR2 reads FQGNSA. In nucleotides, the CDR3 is TGTGCCAGCAGCTTAATCCTAGCACCAGATACGCAGTATTTT. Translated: CASSLILAPDTQYF.

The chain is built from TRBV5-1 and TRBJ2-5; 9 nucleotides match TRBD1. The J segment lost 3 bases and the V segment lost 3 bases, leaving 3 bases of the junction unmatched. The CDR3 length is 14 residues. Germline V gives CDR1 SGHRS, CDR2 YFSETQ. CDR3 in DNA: TGCGCCAGCAGCTACGGGACAGGGAAAGAGACCCAGTACTTC. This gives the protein CASSYGTGKETQYF.

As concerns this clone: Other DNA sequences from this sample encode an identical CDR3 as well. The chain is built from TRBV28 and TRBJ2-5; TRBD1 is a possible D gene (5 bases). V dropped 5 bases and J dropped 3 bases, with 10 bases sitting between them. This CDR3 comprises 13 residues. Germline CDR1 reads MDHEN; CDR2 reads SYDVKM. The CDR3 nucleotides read TGTGCCAGCAGTCTAGGGGCAGAAGAGACCCAGTACTTC. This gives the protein CASSLGAEETQYF.

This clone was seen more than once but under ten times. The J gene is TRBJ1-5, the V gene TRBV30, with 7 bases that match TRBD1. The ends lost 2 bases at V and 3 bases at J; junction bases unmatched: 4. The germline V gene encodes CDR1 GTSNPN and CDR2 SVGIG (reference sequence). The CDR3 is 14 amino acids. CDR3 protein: CAWSPGQFNQPQHF. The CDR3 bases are TGTGCCTGGAGTCCGGGACAGTTCAATCAGCCCCAGCATTTT.

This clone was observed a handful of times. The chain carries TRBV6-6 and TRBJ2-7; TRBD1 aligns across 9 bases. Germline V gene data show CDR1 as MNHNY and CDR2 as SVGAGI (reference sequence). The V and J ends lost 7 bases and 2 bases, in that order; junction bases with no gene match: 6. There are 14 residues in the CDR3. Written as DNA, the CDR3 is TGTGCCAGCAAACACGGGACAGGGACCTACGAGCAGTACTTC. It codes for CASKHGTGTYEQYF.

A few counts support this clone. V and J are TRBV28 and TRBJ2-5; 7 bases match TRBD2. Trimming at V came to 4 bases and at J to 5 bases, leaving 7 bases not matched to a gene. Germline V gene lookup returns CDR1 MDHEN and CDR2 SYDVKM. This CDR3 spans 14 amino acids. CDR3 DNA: TGTGCCAGCAGTTCGCGAGGGGAGGGTGAGACCCAGTACTTC. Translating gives CASSSRGEGETQYF.

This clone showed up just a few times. CDR3: CASSIRQGSQPQHF. CDR3 DNA sequence: TGTGCCAGCAGTATCCGACAGGGGAGCCAGCCCCAGCATTTT. The chain recombines TRBV27 with TRBJ1-5; 8 nucleotides match TRBD1. The length of the CDR3 is 14 residues. Trimming at V came to 5 bases and at J to 7 bases, leaving 7 bases not matched to a gene. CDR1 and CDR2 from the germline V gene are MNHEY and SMNVEV (reference sequence).

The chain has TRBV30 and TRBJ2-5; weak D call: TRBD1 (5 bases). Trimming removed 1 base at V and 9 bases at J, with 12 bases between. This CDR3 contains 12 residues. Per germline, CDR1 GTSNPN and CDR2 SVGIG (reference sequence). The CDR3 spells CAWSEGWAAQYF. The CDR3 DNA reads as TGTGCCTGGAGTGAGGGGTGGGCGGCCCAGTACTTC.

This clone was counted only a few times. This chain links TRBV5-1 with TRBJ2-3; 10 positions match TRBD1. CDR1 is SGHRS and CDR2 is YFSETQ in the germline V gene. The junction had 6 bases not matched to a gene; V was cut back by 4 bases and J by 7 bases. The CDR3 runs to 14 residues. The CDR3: CASSPRQGANTQYF. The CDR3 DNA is TGCGCCAGCAGCCCTCGACAGGGGGCAAATACGCAGTATTTT. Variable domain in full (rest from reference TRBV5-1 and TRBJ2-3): KAGVTQTPRYLIKTRGQQVTLSCSPISGHRSVSWYQQTPGQGLQFLFEYFSETQRNKGNFPGRFSGRQFSNSRSEMNVSTLELGDSALYLCASSPRQGANTQYFGPGTRLTVL.

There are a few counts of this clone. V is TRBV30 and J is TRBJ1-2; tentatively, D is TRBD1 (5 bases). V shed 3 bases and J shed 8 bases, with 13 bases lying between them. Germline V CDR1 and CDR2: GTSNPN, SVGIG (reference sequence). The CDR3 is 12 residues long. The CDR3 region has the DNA TGTGCCTGGAGGGGGGAGGTGCGAGGCTACACCTTC. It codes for CAWRGEVRGYTF.

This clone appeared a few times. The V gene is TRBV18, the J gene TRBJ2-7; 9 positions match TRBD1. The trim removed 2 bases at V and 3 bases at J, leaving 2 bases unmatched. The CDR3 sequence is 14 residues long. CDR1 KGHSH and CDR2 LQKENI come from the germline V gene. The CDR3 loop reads CASSPGTGRYEQYF. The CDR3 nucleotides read TGTGCCAGCTCACCAGGGACAGGGCGCTACGAGCAGTACTTC.